This T cell receptor (beta chain) was sequenced during a study of blood T cell repertoires in COVID-19. As for the study in general: The United States, Italy and Spain were the sources of the acute and convalescent COVID-19 samples. Nucleic acid was either cDNA or gDNA, and it came from T cells, B-cell-depleted T cells, or PBMCs.

Sequenced by immunoSEQ multiplex PCR; TCRdb stores in-frame clones only, minus some. The sample gives roughly 480,000 clones, roughly nine tenths of which show up once; 0.8% to 0.9% is in the top ten. The table lists this clone with a count of one. V lost 1 base and J 4 bases, leaving 13 bases between the germline ends. Germline CDR1 LGHNA, CDR2 YNFKEQ. The CDR3 has 16 residues. The TCR comes from a man aged 18 to 30 with COVID-19, enrolled during active disease. Input material: peripheral blood. The chain combines TRBV4-2 with TRBJ1-4; D unclear. The CDR3 bases are TGTGCCAGCAGCCAAGCTCCTCTTTTCTTTAATGAAAAACTGTTTTTT. This gives the protein CASSQAPLFFNEKLFF.